Shown below are 32 T cell receptor beta chains from a single sample sequenced in a study of blood T cell repertoires in COVID-19. Data came from immunoSEQ multiplex PCR; TCRdb stores just in-frame clones and leaves some out. The sample lists some 64,000 clones, roughly 80% seen once, with over 20% in the top ten. The source material was peripheral blood. These TCRs come from an elderly woman with active or convalescent COVID-19.

This chain joins TRBV7-9 and TRBJ1-1; possibly TRBD1 for D (6 bases). Germline V gene data show CDR1 as SEHNR and CDR2 as FQNEAQ (reference sequence). This CDR3 spans 15 amino acids. The ends were cut back, 5 bases at V and 8 bases at J, with 21 bases in the middle. In DNA, the CDR3 is TGTGCCAGCAGCAAACCCGGGACACCGAAAAAGGAAGCTTTCTTT. Protein product: CASSKPGTPKKEAFF.

This clone showed up just once. The V and J genes are TRBV5-1 and TRBJ1-4; D not certain. This CDR3 region has 16 residues. V lost 4 bases and J lost 4, with 17 bases in between. CDR1 and CDR2 from the germline V gene are SGHRS and YFSETQ. The CDR3 DNA follows: TGCGCCAGCAGCCCTGGATGGGCTGCCGTTAATGAAAAACTGTTTTTT. It codes for CASSPGWAAVNEKLFF.

This clone turned up a few times. The V gene is TRBV5-1, the J gene TRBJ1-2, with D perhaps matching TRBD1 (6 bases). V was trimmed by 0 bases and J by 2 bases, leaving 8 bases between them. CDR1 is SGHRS, CDR2 YFSETQ, per germline. The CDR3 consists of 14 residues. The CDR3 sequence is CASSLEQGNYGYTF. The CDR3 DNA follows: TGCGCCAGCAGCTTGGAGCAGGGGAACTATGGCTACACCTTC.

In this sample, this clone turned up a few times. This chain connects TRBV25-1 to TRBJ1-4; no definite D call. The CDR3 runs to 14 residues. Trimming cost V 1 base and J 8 bases, with 11 bases left between them. The V gene's germline CDR1 is MGHDK and CDR2 SYGVNS. CDR3 nucleotide sequence: TGTGCCAGCAGTGAATCTCAGGCGGGCGAAAAACTGTTTTTT. Its protein is CASSESQAGEKLFF.

J is TRBJ2-7 and V is TRBV2; the match to TRBD1 covers 9 bases. The CDR3 contains 16 residues. Unmatched junction bases numbered 9, after V lost 4 bases and J lost 2 bases. Germline V gene sequence: CDR1 SNHLY, CDR2 FYNNEI. For the CDR3, the DNA is TGTGCCAGCAGTGGGGGGGGACAGGGCCCAACCTACGAGCAGTACTTC. Translating it yields CASSGGGQGPTYEQYF.

CDR3: CASSMTGGEAFF. In nucleotides, the CDR3 is TGTGCCAGTAGTATGACGGGGGGTGAAGCTTTCTTT. The chain uses TRBV19 and TRBJ1-1; D is possibly TRBD1 (5 bases). The germline gives CDR1 LNHDA, CDR2 SQIVND (reference sequence). V lost 3 bases and J 7 bases, leaving 9 bases between the germline ends. The CDR3 runs 12 residues.

This chain joins TRBV7-9 and TRBJ1-5; a possible D gene is TRBD1 (6 bases). The V end was cut by 1 base, the J end by 0 bases, with 19 bases between. The CDR3 is made up of 19 amino acids. The germline gives CDR1 SEHNR, CDR2 FQNEAQ (reference sequence). Here the CDR3 reads CASSLGGRGVLYSNQPQHF. CDR3 nucleotides: TGTGCCAGCAGCTTAGGCGGCAGGGGCGTCCTATATAGCAATCAGCCCCAGCATTTT.

V usage is TRBV10-1 and J usage is TRBJ2-2, with D hard to call. Germline V CDR1 and CDR2: WNHNN, SYGVQD (reference sequence). V was trimmed by 3 bases and J by 1 base, leaving 6 bases between them. The CDR3 runs 14 residues. As DNA, the CDR3 is TGCGCCAGCAGTGATCACAAGAACACCGGGGAGCTGTTTTTT. Its protein product is CASSDHKNTGELFF.

This chain uses TRBV5-1 with TRBJ1-2, with 7 bases aligning to TRBD1. The CDR3 is 14 amino acids. Germline loops: CDR1 SGHRS, CDR2 YFSETQ. The trim removed 4 bases at V and 8 bases at J, leaving 11 bases unmatched. CDR3 region: CASSPNTGEEGYTF. The CDR3 nucleotides are TGCGCCAGCAGCCCTAATACAGGGGAGGAGGGCTACACCTTC.

V usage is TRBV7-9 and J usage is TRBJ2-4; TRBD1 is a possible D gene (6 bases). The V end lost 1 base, the J end lost 0 bases, and 13 bases lay between the germline ends. CDR1 is SEHNR, CDR2 FQNEAQ, per germline (reference sequence). The CDR3 consists of 17 residues. The CDR3 spells CASSLVSPTGAKNIQYF. For the CDR3, the DNA is TGTGCCAGCAGCTTAGTCTCCCCGACAGGAGCCAAAAACATTCAGTACTTC.

This chain links TRBV9 with TRBJ1-1, with 9 bases lining up with TRBD1. Per the germline V gene, CDR1 is SGDLS and CDR2 is YYNGEE. The CDR3 length is 14 residues. Germline trimming cut 2 bases from V and 6 bases from J; bases unmatched to any gene: 5. The CDR3 is CASSVWDRASEAFF. In DNA, the CDR3 is TGTGCCAGCAGCGTTTGGGACAGGGCCTCTGAAGCTTTCTTT.

The genes are TRBV3-1 (or the pseudogene TRBV3-2) and TRBJ1-4; D may be TRBD1 (5 bases). The CDR3 extends over 14 amino acids. V gave up 5 bases and J gave up 8 bases, with 15 bases separating them. Per germline, CDR1 LGHDT and CDR2 YNNKEL (reference sequence). CDR3 region: CASSTYGGEEKLFF. The CDR3 DNA is TGTGCCAGCAGCACCTACGGGGGGGAGGAAAAACTGTTTTTT.

The CDR3 region has the DNA TGTGCCAGCAACAGACAGGGGCCGGGCTCTGGGGCCAACGTCCTGACTTTC. Translating it yields CASNRQGPGSGANVLTF. The chain links TRBV2 to TRBJ2-6; the match to TRBD1 covers 8 bases. CDR3 length: 17 amino acids. Germline lookup yields CDR1 SNHLY and CDR2 FYNNEI. The V gene end was trimmed by 7 bases and the J gene end by 0 bases; junction bases not matched to a gene: 8.

V and J are TRBV4-1 and TRBJ1-5; D unclear. The CDR3 loop spans 14 amino acids. Germline values: CDR1 MGHRA, CDR2 YSYEKL. V dropped 0 bases and J dropped 5 bases, with 8 bases sitting between them. The DNA for the CDR3 is TGCGCCAGCAGCCAAGAGGGGAGGGATCAGCCCCAGCATTTT. Protein sequence: CASSQEGRDQPQHF.

The genes are TRBV7-9 and TRBJ2-5; the match to TRBD1 covers 9 bases. This CDR3 has 15 amino acids. Per germline, CDR1 SEHNR and CDR2 FQNEAQ (reference sequence). V lost 5 bases, J lost 4 bases, and 8 bases stayed unmatched. The CDR3 reads CASSLQGALGETQYF. In DNA, the CDR3 is TGTGCCAGCAGCCTACAGGGGGCATTGGGAGAGACCCAGTACTTC.

In this sample, this clone turned up once. This chain uses TRBV10-3 with TRBJ1-6; TRBD1 matches at 7 bases. This CDR3 has 17 residues. V dropped 0 bases and J dropped 1; count of bases not matched to a gene: 3. CDR1 is ENHRY, CDR2 SYGVKD, per germline. CDR3 in DNA: TGTGCCATCAGTGAGTCGAACAGGGGATCCTATAATTCACCCCTCCACTTT. It translates to CAISESNRGSYNSPLHF.

Concerning this clone: One end of the junction fails to match germline, which may point to a read error. The chain carries TRBV7-6 and TRBJ2-5; D is possibly TRBD2 (6 bases). From germline, CDR1 is SGHVS and CDR2 FNYEAQ. The CDR3 is made up of 13 amino acids. CDR3 bases: TGTGCCAGCAGCTTAGCGGGGGACTCATTCACGCACTTC. Translated: CASSLAGDSFTHF.

V is TRBV2 and J is TRBJ1-2; D not resolved. The CDR3 contains 16 residues. V was cut by 5 bases and J by 0 bases, with 16 bases left in between. CDR1 SNHLY and CDR2 FYNNEI come from the germline V gene. CDR3 DNA: TGTGCCAGCAGTACCGCCGGGCGGGTAGCTAACTATGGCTACACCTTC. Protein sequence: CASSTAGRVANYGYTF.

The chain uses TRBV6-6 and TRBJ1-4; no clear D gene. The germline V gene encodes CDR1 MNHNY and CDR2 SVGAGI (reference sequence). Trimming removed 7 bases from V and 3 bases from J, with 9 bases in between. The CDR3 runs to 13 residues. The CDR3 region is CASNSPANEKLFF. The CDR3 DNA is TGTGCCAGCAACAGTCCGGCTAATGAAAAACTGTTTTTT.

The gene calls are TRBV5-8 and TRBJ2-1; no clear D gene. This CDR3 is built from 14 residues. Germline assignment: CDR1 SGHTS and CDR2 YDEGEE. Trimming removed 0 bases from V and 4 bases from J, with 8 bases in between. The CDR3 nucleotides read TGTGCCAGCAGCTTGGGACAAGGTTACAATGAGCAGTTCTTC. This codes for CASSLGQGYNEQFF.

V usage is TRBV4-1 and J usage is TRBJ1-2; D gene ambiguous. This CDR3 has 16 residues. With 1 base removed from V and 4 bases from J, the gap between germline ends came to 16 bases. Germline V gene sequence: CDR1 MGHRA, CDR2 YSYEKL. CDR3 loop: CASSQVGQVYAYGYTF. CDR3 DNA sequence: TGCGCCAGCAGCCAAGTAGGCCAGGTTTATGCCTATGGCTACACCTTC.

The chain is built from TRBV18 and TRBJ1-1, with D uncertain. The V gene lost 10 bases and the J gene lost 1 base, with 10 bases spanning the gap. This CDR3 region has 12 residues. CDR1 KGHSH and CDR2 LQKENI come from the germline V gene. The CDR3 here is CATTPRNTEAFF. Here the CDR3 DNA reads TGTGCCACCACGCCGAGGAACACTGAAGCTTTCTTT. The full variable domain, completed using reference TRBV18 and TRBJ1-1, is NAGVMQNPRHLVRRRGQEARLRCSPMKGHSHVYWYRQLPEEGLKFMVYLQKENIIDESGMPKERFSAEFPKEGPSILRIQQVVRGDSAAYFCATTPRNTEAFFGQGTRLTVV.

This chain joins TRBV5-1 and TRBJ2-7; 12 bases are shared with TRBD2. V trimming: 4 bases; J trimming: 7 bases; junction bases outside the gene matches: 6. This CDR3 comprises 14 residues. Germline V gene data show CDR1 as SGHRS and CDR2 as YFSETQ. The CDR3, as DNA: TGCGCCAGCAGCCCGGGACTAGCGGGTGGAGAGCAGTACTTC. It encodes CASSPGLAGGEQYF. The complete variable domain, with remaining parts taken from reference TRBV5-1 and TRBJ2-7, reads KAGVTQTPRYLIKTRGQQVTLSCSPISGHRSVSWYQQTPGQGLQFLFEYFSETQRNKGNFPGRFSGRQFSNSRSEMNVSTLELGDSALYLCASSPGLAGGEQYFGPGTRLTVT.

V usage is TRBV19 and J usage is TRBJ1-4, with D tentatively TRBD1 (6 bases). Germline lookup yields CDR1 LNHDA and CDR2 SQIVND (reference sequence). Trimming stripped 10 bases from V and 8 bases from J, with 17 bases between. CDR3 length equals 13 residues. CDR3 nucleotides: TGTGCCACACGATCCAGGGGAGGGGAAAAACTGTTTTTT. It yields the protein CATRSRGGEKLFF.

The chain couples TRBV5-1 to TRBJ2-7; weak D call: TRBD2 (5 bases). This CDR3 contains 18 residues. Trimming pared 0 bases from V and 6 bases from J, leaving 25 bases between. The germline V gene encodes CDR1 SGHRS and CDR2 YFSETQ. CDR3: CASSLVGVRTGRGSEQYF. For the CDR3, the DNA is TGCGCCAGCAGCTTGGTTGGGGTTAGGACTGGGCGCGGGTCCGAGCAGTACTTC.

The V call is TRBV7-2, the J call TRBJ2-2; TRBD2 is a possible D gene (5 bases). CDR1 SGHTA and CDR2 FQGNSA come from the germline V gene. The CDR3 runs 12 residues. Trimming took off 5 bases at V and 9 bases at J, with 10 bases between the two ends. Here the CDR3 reads CASSTPGRELFF. CDR3 nucleotides: TGTGCCAGCAGCACCCCGGGGAGGGAGCTGTTTTTT.

This clone is a singleton in its sample. The chain uses TRBV7-9 and TRBJ1-1, with D possibly being TRBD1 (6 bases). The CDR3 extends over 14 amino acids. CDR1 SEHNR and CDR2 FQNEAQ come from the germline V gene (reference sequence). V was trimmed by 6 bases and J by 1 base, leaving 12 bases between them. CDR3 coding DNA: TGTGCCAGCAGTACCCAACAGGGGAACACTGAAGCTTTCTTT. Protein product: CASSTQQGNTEAFF.

The chain employs TRBV10-3 and TRBJ1-2; D is ambiguous. The germline V gene encodes CDR1 ENHRY and CDR2 SYGVKD. The CDR3 consists of 13 residues. Trimming removed 7 bases at V and 1 base at J, with 10 bases between. CDR3 residues: CAITADLNYGYTF. In nucleotides, the CDR3 is TGTGCCATCACGGCGGATCTTAACTATGGCTACACCTTC.

The rearrangement links TRBV11-2 to TRBJ2-5, with 12 positions matching TRBD2. Germline CDR1 is SGHAT and CDR2 is FQNNGV. V shed 5 bases and J 5 bases; nucleotides not matched to a gene: 9. The CDR3 is 16 residues long. The chain's CDR3 is CASSLRLAGVTETQYF. In DNA form, the CDR3 reads TGTGCCAGCAGCCTTCGACTAGCGGGGGTTACGGAGACCCAGTACTTC.

V and J are TRBV7-8 and TRBJ1-4, with a weak D call TRBD1 (5 bases). The CDR3 sequence is 15 residues long. Trimming pared 5 bases from V and 7 bases from J, leaving 17 bases between. Germline CDR1 reads SGHVS; CDR2 reads FQNEAQ. In nucleotides, the CDR3 is TGTGCCAGCAGCCCACGGACAAGAGGTGGTGAAAAACTGTTTTTT. The encoded protein is CASSPRTRGGEKLFF.

This chain uses TRBV5-1 with TRBJ1-2; a weak D match, TRBD1 (5 bases). The CDR3 runs to 12 residues. Germline V gene sequence: CDR1 SGHRS, CDR2 YFSETQ. V was shortened by 5 bases and J by 4 bases, with 9 bases between the two germline ends. CDR3: CASRSDSYGYTF. CDR3 nucleotides: TGCGCCAGCAGATCCGACAGCTATGGCTACACCTTC.

This chain uses TRBV12-3 or TRBV12-4 with TRBJ1-6, with TRBD1 matching over 7 bases. V was pared by 5 bases and J by 7 bases, with 2 bases of the junction left unmatched. The CDR3 is 13 residues long. The CDR3 sequence is CASSRDSNSPLHF. In DNA form, the CDR3 reads TGTGCCAGCAGTCGGGACAGCAATTCACCCCTCCACTTT.